A selection of T cell receptor beta chains follows, all from one sample in a study of T cell changes during pregnancy in multiple sclerosis. The table came from immunoSEQ multiplex PCR; TCRdb's copy has only in-frame clones and leaves some out. Counted here are about 49,000 clones, roughly 94% occurring once; the ten biggest clones make up approximately 5.6%. Sequencing used CD8+ T cells from peripheral blood mononuclear cells, obtained in the first trimester of pregnancy. The origin of the receptors is a female donor with multiple sclerosis, enrolled in a pregnancy study. The CDR3 runs from the conserved cysteine through the conserved F or W. The D gene is left open where the match is weak. Expanded clones are given a class, and other clones once, few, many or no size at all.

clone_size: .
d_call: TRBD2
j_call: TRBJ2-1
v_call: TRBV27
cdr3_aa: CASSSLTSGSSYNEQFF
cdr3_nt: TGTGCCAGCAGTTCTTTGACTAGCGGGAGCTCCTACAATGAGCAGTTCTTC

clone_size: few
d_call: .
j_call: TRBJ2-4
v_call: TRBV27
cdr3_aa: CASSSFQRQGGSKNIQYF
cdr3_nt: TGTGCCAGCAGTTCCTTTCAACGACAGGGAGGAAGCAAAAACATTCAGTACTTC

clone_size: .
d_call: TRBD1
j_call: TRBJ2-1
v_call: TRBV9
cdr3_aa: CASSPRDRNNEQFF
cdr3_nt: TGTGCCAGCAGCCCCCGGGACAGGAACAATGAGCAGTTCTTC

clone_size: .
d_call: TRBD1
j_call: TRBJ1-1
v_call: TRBV19
cdr3_aa: CASRQGPNTEAFF
cdr3_nt: TGTGCCAGTCGACAGGGTCCGAACACTGAAGCTTTCTTT

clone_size: .
d_call: TRBD1
j_call: TRBJ1-5
v_call: TRBV5-5
cdr3_aa: CASSPGQGMGISNQPQHF
cdr3_nt: TGTGCCAGCAGCCCGGGACAGGGAATGGGGATAAGCAATCAGCCCCAGCATTTT

clone_size: .
d_call: TRBD1
j_call: TRBJ1-2
v_call: TRBV20-1
cdr3_aa: CSARQGPDYTF
cdr3_nt: TGCAGTGCCAGACAGGGTCCCGACTACACCTTC

clone_size: .
d_call: .
j_call: TRBJ1-1
v_call: TRBV27
cdr3_aa: CASTGDTSTEAFF
cdr3_nt: TGTGCCAGCACAGGCGACACGAGCACTGAAGCTTTCTTT

clone_size: .
d_call: .
j_call: TRBJ1-2
v_call: TRBV19
cdr3_aa: CASSIGLDPYGYTF
cdr3_nt: TGTGCCAGTAGTATAGGGCTAGACCCCTATGGCTACACCTTC

clone_size: .
d_call: TRBD1
j_call: TRBJ2-2
v_call: TRBV14
cdr3_aa: CASSHATGARELFF
cdr3_nt: TGTGCCAGCAGCCATGCAACAGGGGCGCGGGAGCTGTTTTTT

clone_size: few
d_call: .
j_call: TRBJ1-1
v_call: TRBV4-1
cdr3_aa: CASSQGSLSTEAFF
cdr3_nt: TGCGCCAGCAGCCAAGGAAGTCTGAGCACTGAAGCTTTCTTT

clone_size: .
d_call: TRBD2
j_call: TRBJ2-1
v_call: TRBV7-6
cdr3_aa: CASSLWRREAGGRLGNEQFF
cdr3_nt: TGTGCCAGCAGCTTATGGCGGCGGGAAGCGGGAGGGCGGCTGGGCAATGAGCAGTTCTTC

clone_size: .
d_call: .
j_call: TRBJ2-1
v_call: TRBV11-3
cdr3_aa: CASSLHGARPYNEQFF
cdr3_nt: TGTGCCAGCAGCTTGCATGGGGCTAGGCCCTACAATGAGCAGTTCTTC

clone_size: .
d_call: .
j_call: TRBJ2-3
v_call: TRBV27
cdr3_aa: CASSSQGHTQYF
cdr3_nt: TGTGCCAGCAGTTCCCAGGGGCATACGCAGTATTTT

clone_size: .
d_call: .
j_call: TRBJ2-5
v_call: TRBV6-1
cdr3_aa: CASTYRVPQETQYF
cdr3_nt: TGTGCCAGCACCTATCGGGTCCCCCAAGAGACCCAGTACTTC

clone_size: .
d_call: .
j_call: TRBJ2-7
v_call: TRBV5-1
cdr3_aa: CASSLARTGSYEQYF
cdr3_nt: TGCGCCAGCAGCTTGGCCCGCACAGGGTCCTACGAGCAGTACTTC

clone_size: .
d_call: .
j_call: TRBJ1-1
v_call: TRBV2
cdr3_aa: CASSGLLVEAFF
cdr3_nt: TGTGCCAGCAGTGGACTCCTCGTTGAAGCTTTCTTT

clone_size: .
d_call: .
j_call: TRBJ2-5
v_call: TRBV6-1
cdr3_aa: CASSRRGSRETQYF
cdr3_nt: TGTGCCAGCAGTAGAAGGGGGTCGCGGGAGACCCAGTACTTC

clone_size: .
d_call: .
j_call: TRBJ1-3
v_call: TRBV4-1
cdr3_aa: CASSQEAVGNTIYF
cdr3_nt: TGCGCCAGCAGCCAAGAAGCGGTCGGAAACACCATATATTTT

clone_size: .
d_call: .
j_call: TRBJ1-5
v_call: TRBV18
cdr3_aa: CASSPISVRQPQHF
cdr3_nt: TGTGCCAGCTCACCAATCAGTGTTCGTCAGCCCCAGCATTTT

clone_size: .
d_call: TRBD2
j_call: TRBJ2-3
v_call: TRBV27
cdr3_aa: CASSWAGGTDTQYF
cdr3_nt: TGTGCCAGCAGTTGGGCGGGGGGCACAGATACGCAGTATTTT

clone_size: once
d_call: .
j_call: TRBJ1-5
v_call: TRBV28
cdr3_aa: CASRDSTSFNQPQHF
cdr3_nt: TGTGCCAGCAGAGACAGCACCTCCTTCAATCAGCCCCAGCATTTT

clone_size: .
d_call: TRBD1
j_call: TRBJ2-1
v_call: TRBV6-5
cdr3_aa: CASSYSGGGYNEQFF
cdr3_nt: TGTGCCAGCAGTTACTCAGGGGGCGGATACAATGAGCAGTTCTTC

clone_size: .
d_call: TRBD2
j_call: TRBJ2-1
v_call: TRBV9
cdr3_aa: CASSPVSGLVSNEQFF
cdr3_nt: TGTGCCAGCAGCCCCGTGAGCGGACTAGTCAGTAATGAGCAGTTCTTC

clone_size: .
d_call: .
j_call: TRBJ1-1
v_call: TRBV10-1
cdr3_aa: CASSELAEGHGGVNTEAFF
cdr3_nt: TGCGCCAGCAGTGAGCTCGCGGAGGGCCATGGCGGGGTGAACACTGAAGCTTTCTTT

clone_size: .
d_call: TRBD1
j_call: TRBJ2-7
v_call: TRBV7-9
cdr3_aa: CASSEPTGPPGQYF
cdr3_nt: TGTGCCAGCAGCGAGCCGACAGGGCCCCCAGGGCAGTACTTC

clone_size: .
d_call: TRBD2
j_call: TRBJ2-2
v_call: TRBV4-2
cdr3_aa: CASSPGEASGSLDTGELFF
cdr3_nt: TGTGCCAGCAGCCCTGGTGAGGCTAGCGGGAGCCTAGACACCGGGGAGCTGTTTTTT

clone_size: .
d_call: TRBD2
j_call: TRBJ2-3
v_call: TRBV9
cdr3_aa: CASSNHREEATDTQYF
cdr3_nt: TGTGCCAGCAGCAATCACCGGGAGGAGGCCACAGATACGCAGTATTTT

clone_size: .
d_call: TRBD1
j_call: TRBJ2-1
v_call: TRBV14
cdr3_aa: CASSQGQARYNEQFF
cdr3_nt: TGTGCCAGCAGCCAGGGACAGGCGCGGTACAATGAGCAGTTCTTC